The next 9 T cell receptor beta chains were all read from a single sample in a study of CD8 T cells in ankylosing spondylitis. Study results and limitations: Seemingly characteristic of ankylosing spondylitis blood was a TCR beta motif consisting of about 8 highly homologous variants.

In TCRdb, the 5' RACE reads were re-called with MiXCR into one record per CDR3 protein. Among about 460,000 distinct CDR3 sequences listed, approximately 5% were seen once. Antigens of these TCRs are unknown. Sequences were obtained from blood, either unsorted or a sorted T cell fraction (not recorded which). The receptors originated from a male donor with ankylosing spondylitis.

This clonotype was picked up many times. The rearrangement uses TRBV10-3 and TRBJ2-2, with a weak D call TRBD2 (7 bases). Trimming cost V 4 bases and J 2 bases, with 14 bases left between them. Germline V gene sequence: CDR1 ENHRY, CDR2 SYGVKD. The CDR3 is made up of 16 amino acids. The CDR3 DNA sequence: TGTGCCATCAGTGCCCAAGCGGGGACAAACACCGGGGAGCTGTTTTTT. Protein: CAISAQAGTNTGELFF.

This clonotype was seen many times. The chain combines TRBV6-5 with TRBJ2-3; possibly TRBD1 for D (6 bases). Per the germline V gene, CDR1 is MNHEY and CDR2 is SVGAGI. V lost 4 bases and J lost 2, with 10 bases in between. The CDR3 covers 14 residues. CDR3 amino acids: CASSSRGVTDTQYF. CDR3 in DNA: TGTGCCAGCAGTTCCAGGGGAGTCACAGATACGCAGTATTTT.

This clonotype was seen ten or more times. As DNA, the CDR3 is TGTGCCAGCGGTCGGAGGGATATGAACACTGAAGCTTTCTTT. Translating gives CASGRRDMNTEAFF. The chain has TRBV6-1 and TRBJ1-1; D not certain. This CDR3 comprises 14 residues. Trimming removed 8 bases from V and 0 bases from J, with 13 bases in between. Germline V gives CDR1 MNHNS, CDR2 SASEGT.

This clonotype was counted ten times or more. V usage is TRBV20-1 and J usage is TRBJ2-5; D gene uncertain. The germline gives CDR1 DFQATT, CDR2 SNEGSKA (reference sequence). V gave up 1 base and J gave up 5 bases, with 8 bases separating them. This CDR3 region has 12 residues. CDR3 bases: TGCAGTGCTAGAGGGACGACGGAGACCCAGTACTTC. Its protein is CSARGTTETQYF.

This clonotype was counted at least ten times. V and J are TRBV7-2 and TRBJ2-5; a possible D gene is TRBD2 (5 bases). Germline V gene lookup returns CDR1 SGHTA and CDR2 FQGNSA. Trimming pared 8 bases from V and 1 base from J, leaving 11 bases between. The CDR3 length is 13 residues. The CDR3 DNA follows: TGTGCCAGCCAGAGGGAGATCCAAGAGACCCAGTACTTC. It translates to CASQREIQETQYF.

This clonotype came up a few times. The chain carries TRBV7-6 and TRBJ2-5; perhaps TRBD2 as D (6 bases). The CDR3 sequence is 13 residues long. V was shortened by 4 bases and J by 1 base, with 7 bases between the two germline ends. Germline lookup yields CDR1 SGHVS and CDR2 FNYEAQ. CDR3 in amino acids: CASSYGSQETQYF. The CDR3, as DNA: TGTGCCAGCAGCTACGGGAGCCAAGAGACCCAGTACTTC.

This clonotype was seen repeatedly, ten times or more. The chain uses TRBV6-5 and TRBJ2-1, with no clear D. V was cut by 2 bases and J by 0 bases, with 11 bases left in between. Germline CDR1 and CDR2: MNHEY and SVGAGI. The CDR3 consists of 16 residues. CDR3 sequence (DNA): TGTGCCAGCAGTTACGCGCCGGTGAGCTCCTACAATGAGCAGTTCTTC. It is translated as CASSYAPVSSYNEQFF.

The sample holds many counts of this clonotype. The J gene is TRBJ2-7, the V gene TRBV20-1, with D unresolved. The V gene's germline CDR1 is DFQATT and CDR2 SNEGSKA (reference sequence). The CDR3 runs to 11 residues. Deletions cut 3 bases from V and 4 bases from J, with 7 bases between. CDR3 bases: TGCAGTGCTAGCGGGCTATACGAGCAGTACTTC. As protein: CSASGLYEQYF.

This clonotype has ten or more counts. The chain couples TRBV28 to TRBJ1-5; TRBD1 might be the D (5 bases). Germline CDR1 is MDHEN and CDR2 is SYDVKM. The V end was cut by 5 bases, the J end by 3 bases, with 14 bases between. The CDR3 contains 15 residues. The CDR3 DNA reads TGTGCCAGCAGTCGAACGAACAGGAACAATCAGCCCCAGCATTTT. It yields the protein CASSRTNRNNQPQHF.